This T cell receptor (beta chain) was sequenced during a study of OX40 agonist ivuxolimab in advanced cancers. On the study more broadly: In this cohort, patients received ivuxolimab, an agonistic anti-OX40 (CD134) antibody. Whole-study results and caveats: The expanded peripheral T cells' antigen specificity was not determined. At 0.1 to 3.0 mg/kg and by week 6, clonal expansion occurred in CD4+ and CD8+ blood T cells.

Repertoires were generated with immunoSEQ multiplex PCR, while TCRdb's copy carries only in-frame clones and drops some. The sample shows roughly 86,000 clones, about 90% of them seen only once. With 5 bases removed from V and 1 base from J, the gap between germline ends came to 11 bases. This CDR3 spans 14 amino acids. CDR1 and CDR2 (germline): SNHLY, FYNNEI. As regards this clone: The antigen is undetermined.

The J gene is TRBJ1-1, the V gene TRBV2; no definite D call. This specimen consisted of CD4+ or CD8+ T cells sorted from blood, obtained in a trial of the OX40 agonist ivuxolimab. This sequence was found in an adult with an advanced solid tumor such as melanoma, head and neck, liver or kidney cancer. The DNA for the CDR3 is TGTGCCAGCAGTCAAACACCTGGGAACACTGAAGCTTTCTTT. Amino acids: CASSQTPGNTEAFF.